This TCR beta chain was recorded in a study of CD8+ T cells in alopecia areata. This clone has just a few counts. Gene names are the mouse ones. The CDR3 is cut off 4 residues early in the read; its end comes from the germline J gene. Sorting relied on CD4, CD8alpha, NKG2D, NKG2ACE and other markers applied to pooled cutaneous lymph node cells. TCR sequencing used cDNA made by reverse transcription of extracted RNA. Profiling relied on immunoSEQ multiplex PCR, and the TCRdb table lists in-frame clones only, not all of them. The sample yields about 18,000 clones, without any singletons. The germline CDR1 and CDR2 sequences are NNHNN and SYGAGS (reference sequence). There are 14 residues in the CDR3. V lost 3 bases, J lost 4 bases, and 3 bases stayed unmatched.

This rearrangement joins TRBV13-2 to TRBJ1-4; 7 bases agree with TRBD1. The sequencing sample was made of CD8+ T cells sorted from a lymph node. The clonotype comes from a C3H/HeJ mouse with alopecia areata. The MHC haplotype recorded for the strain is H2-k. CDR3 protein: CASGVGTVNERLFF. The sequenced part of the CDR3 DNA is TGTGCCAGCGGTGTGGGGACAGTCAACGAA.